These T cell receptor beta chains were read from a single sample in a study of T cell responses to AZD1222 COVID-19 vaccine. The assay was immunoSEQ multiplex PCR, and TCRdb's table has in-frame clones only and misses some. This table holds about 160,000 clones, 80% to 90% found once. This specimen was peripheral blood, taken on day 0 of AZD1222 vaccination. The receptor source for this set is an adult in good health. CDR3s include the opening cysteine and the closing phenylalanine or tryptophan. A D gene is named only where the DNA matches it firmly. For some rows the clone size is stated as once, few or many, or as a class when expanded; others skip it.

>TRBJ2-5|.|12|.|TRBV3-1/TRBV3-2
TGTGCCAGCAGCCAATCCACTTCCATCCAGTACTTC
CASSQSTSIQYF
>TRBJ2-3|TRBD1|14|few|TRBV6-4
TGTGCCAGCAGTACAGGGGGCAGCACAGATACGCAGTATTTT
CASSTGGSTDTQYF
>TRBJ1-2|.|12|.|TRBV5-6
TGTGCCAGCAGGAGGGATTTGGAGGGCTACACCTTC
CASRRDLEGYTF
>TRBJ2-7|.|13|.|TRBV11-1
TGTGCCAGCAGCTTAGCCAACTCCTACGAGCAGTACTTC
CASSLANSYEQYF
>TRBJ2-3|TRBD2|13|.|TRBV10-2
TGCGCCAGCAGTGAGTCGTGGCGGGGGGGCCTATATTTT
CASSESWRGGLYF
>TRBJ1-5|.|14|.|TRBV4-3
TGCGCCAGCAGCCAAGTGGTTTCGATTCAGCCCCAGCATTTT
CASSQVVSIQPQHF
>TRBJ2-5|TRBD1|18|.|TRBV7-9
TGTGCCAGCGAAGGAATCCGCCGGGACAGGGGTTGGGGAGAGACCCAGTACTTC
CASEGIRRDRGWGETQYF
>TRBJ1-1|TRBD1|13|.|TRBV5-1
TGCGCCAGCACCTATGGGACAGCCACTGAAGCTTTCTTT
CASTYGTATEAFF
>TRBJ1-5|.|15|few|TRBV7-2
TGTGCCAGCAGCTTAGCAGGGGATAGCAATCAGCCCCAGCATTTT
CASSLAGDSNQPQHF
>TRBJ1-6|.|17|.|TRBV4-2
TGTGCCAGCAGCCAAGCTGGGGCCCGATCCTATAATTCACCCCTCCACTTT
CASSQAGARSYNSPLHF
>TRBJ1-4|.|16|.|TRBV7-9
TGTGCCAGCAGCTTATCGAGGGGTGCAACTAATGAAAAACTGTTTTTT
CASSLSRGATNEKLFF
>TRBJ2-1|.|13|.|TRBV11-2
TGTGCCAGCAGCCCAGGCTCCGGGACGGCGGAGTTCTTC
CASSPGSGTAEFF
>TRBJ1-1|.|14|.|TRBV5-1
TGCGCCAGCAGCTTGGAGCAGGGGAACACTGAAGCTTTCTTT
CASSLEQGNTEAFF
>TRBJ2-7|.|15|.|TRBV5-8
TGTGCCAGCAGCTTGGAGGTCGGGGCAACCTACGAGCAGTACTTC
CASSLEVGATYEQYF
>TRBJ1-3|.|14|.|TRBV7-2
TGTGCCAGCAGCTTATCCGCCTCTGGAAACACCATATATTTT
CASSLSASGNTIYF
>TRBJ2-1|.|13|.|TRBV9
TGTGCCAGCGGGGGGGCAGCTTTTAATGAGCAGTTCTTC
CASGGAAFNEQFF
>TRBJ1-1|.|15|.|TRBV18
TGTGCCAGCTCACCGCGGGCGGTAATGAACACTGAAGCTTTCTTT
CASSPRAVMNTEAFF
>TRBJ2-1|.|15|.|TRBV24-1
TGTGCCACCAGTGGGGATAGCCTGACCTACAATGAGCAGTTCTTC
CATSGDSLTYNEQFF
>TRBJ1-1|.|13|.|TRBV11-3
TGTGCCAGCAGCGCAGGGTTGAACACTGAAGCTTTCTTT
CASSAGLNTEAFF
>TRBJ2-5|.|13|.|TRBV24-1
TGTGCCACCAGTGATTTCGGCGGAGAGACCCAGTACTTC
CATSDFGGETQYF
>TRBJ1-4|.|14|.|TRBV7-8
TGTGCCAGCAGCTTACAACCACGGGATGAAAAACTGTTTTTT
CASSLQPRDEKLFF
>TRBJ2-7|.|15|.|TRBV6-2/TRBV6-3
TGTGCCAGCAGTCCCACTTTCGGGGGGCTCTACGAGCAGTACTTC
CASSPTFGGLYEQYF
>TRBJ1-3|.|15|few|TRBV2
TGTGCCAGCAACCACGGACCGAGCTCTGGAAACACCATATATTTT
CASNHGPSSGNTIYF
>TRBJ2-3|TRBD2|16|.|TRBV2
TGTGCCAGCAGCCCGGGACTAGTCGTTGGTTCAGATACGCAGTATTTT
CASSPGLVVGSDTQYF
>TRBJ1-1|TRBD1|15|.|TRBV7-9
TGTGCCAGCAGGCCCCCGACAGGGGAGGTCACTGAAGCTTTCTTT
CASRPPTGEVTEAFF
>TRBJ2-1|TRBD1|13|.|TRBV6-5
TGTGCCAGCAGCGCAGACAGGGTGAATGAGCAGTTCTTC
CASSADRVNEQFF
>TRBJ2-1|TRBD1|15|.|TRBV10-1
TGCGCCAGCAGTAACCGGGACAGGGGGAATCCTACGCAGTTCTTC
CASSNRDRGNPTQFF
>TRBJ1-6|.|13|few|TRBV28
TGTGCCAGCGCCACGGAAAATAATTCACCCCTCCACTTT
CASATENNSPLHF